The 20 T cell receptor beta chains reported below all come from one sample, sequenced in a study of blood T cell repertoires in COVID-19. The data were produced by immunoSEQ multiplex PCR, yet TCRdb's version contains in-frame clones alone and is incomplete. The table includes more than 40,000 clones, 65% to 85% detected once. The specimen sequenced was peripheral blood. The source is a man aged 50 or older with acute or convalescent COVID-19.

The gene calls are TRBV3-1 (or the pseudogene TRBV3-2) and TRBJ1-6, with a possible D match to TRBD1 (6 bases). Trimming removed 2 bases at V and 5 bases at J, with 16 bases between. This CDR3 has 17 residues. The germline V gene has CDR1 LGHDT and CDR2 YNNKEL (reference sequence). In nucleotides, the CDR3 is TGTGCCAGCAGCCAATCCCAGGGGACGGCCGATAATTCACCCCTCCACTTT. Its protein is CASSQSQGTADNSPLHF.

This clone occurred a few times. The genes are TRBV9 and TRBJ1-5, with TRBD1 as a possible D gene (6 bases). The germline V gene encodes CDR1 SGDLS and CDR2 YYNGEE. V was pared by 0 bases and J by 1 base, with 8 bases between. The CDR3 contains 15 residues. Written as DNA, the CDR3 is TGTGCCAGCAGCGTAGGACAGGCGAGCAATCAGCCCCAGCATTTT. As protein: CASSVGQASNQPQHF.

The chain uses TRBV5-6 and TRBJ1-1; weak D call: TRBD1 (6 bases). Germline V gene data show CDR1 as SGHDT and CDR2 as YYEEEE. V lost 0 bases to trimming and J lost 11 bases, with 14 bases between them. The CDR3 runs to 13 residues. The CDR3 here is CASSLGLWQGAFF. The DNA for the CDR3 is TGTGCCAGCAGCTTGGGTCTCTGGCAGGGGGCTTTCTTT.

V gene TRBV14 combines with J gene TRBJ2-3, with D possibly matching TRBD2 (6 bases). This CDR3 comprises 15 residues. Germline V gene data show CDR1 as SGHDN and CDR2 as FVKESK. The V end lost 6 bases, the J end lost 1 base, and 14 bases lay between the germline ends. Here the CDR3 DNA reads TGTGCCAGCAGGGCCGGTTGGAGGGGCACAGATACGCAGTATTTT. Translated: CASRAGWRGTDTQYF.

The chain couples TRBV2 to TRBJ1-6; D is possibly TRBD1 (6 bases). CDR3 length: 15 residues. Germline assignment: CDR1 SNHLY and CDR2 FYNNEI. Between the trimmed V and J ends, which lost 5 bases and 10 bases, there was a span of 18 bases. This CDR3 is CASSPLTAGGSPLHF. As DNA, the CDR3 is TGTGCCAGCAGTCCACTGACAGCGGGGGGCTCACCCCTCCACTTT. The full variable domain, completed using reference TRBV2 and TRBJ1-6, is EPEVTQTPSHQVTQMGQEVILRCVPISNHLYFYWYRQILGQKVEFLVSFYNNEISEKSEIFDDQFSVERPDGSNFTLKIRSTKLEDSAMYFCASSPLTAGGSPLHFGNGTRLTVT.

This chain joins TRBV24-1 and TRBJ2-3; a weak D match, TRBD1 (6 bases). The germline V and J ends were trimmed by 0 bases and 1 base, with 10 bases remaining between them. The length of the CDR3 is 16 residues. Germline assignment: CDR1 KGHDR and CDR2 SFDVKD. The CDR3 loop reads CATSDLRAGGTDTQYF. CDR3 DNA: TGTGCCACCAGTGATTTGCGGGCAGGGGGCACAGATACGCAGTATTTT.

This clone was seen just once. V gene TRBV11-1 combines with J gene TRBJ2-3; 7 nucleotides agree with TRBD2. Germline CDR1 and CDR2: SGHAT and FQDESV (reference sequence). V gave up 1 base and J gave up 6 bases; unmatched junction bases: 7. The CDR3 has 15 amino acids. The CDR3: CASSLVPSGMDTQYF. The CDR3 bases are TGTGCCAGCAGCTTAGTTCCCAGCGGGATGGATACGCAGTATTTT.

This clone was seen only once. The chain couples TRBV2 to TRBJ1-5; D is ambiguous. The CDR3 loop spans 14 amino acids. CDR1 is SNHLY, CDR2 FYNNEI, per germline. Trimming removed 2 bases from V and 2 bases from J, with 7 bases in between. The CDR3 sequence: CASSEMRGNQPQHF. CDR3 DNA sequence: TGTGCCAGCAGTGAAATGCGGGGCAATCAGCCCCAGCATTTT.

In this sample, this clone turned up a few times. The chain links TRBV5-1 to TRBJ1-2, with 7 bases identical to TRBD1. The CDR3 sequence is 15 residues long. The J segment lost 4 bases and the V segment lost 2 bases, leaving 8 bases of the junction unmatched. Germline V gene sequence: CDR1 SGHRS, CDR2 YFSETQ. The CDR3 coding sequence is TGCGCCAGCAGCTTCATGAGCTACAGGGGCTATGGCTACACCTTC. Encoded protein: CASSFMSYRGYGYTF.

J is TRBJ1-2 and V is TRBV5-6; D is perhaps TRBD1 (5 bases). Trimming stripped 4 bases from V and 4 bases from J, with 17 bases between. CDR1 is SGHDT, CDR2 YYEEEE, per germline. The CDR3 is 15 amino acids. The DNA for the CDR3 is TGTGCCAGCAGCCCAACTACCCCGGGGGGCTATGGCTACACCTTC. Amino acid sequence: CASSPTTPGGYGYTF.

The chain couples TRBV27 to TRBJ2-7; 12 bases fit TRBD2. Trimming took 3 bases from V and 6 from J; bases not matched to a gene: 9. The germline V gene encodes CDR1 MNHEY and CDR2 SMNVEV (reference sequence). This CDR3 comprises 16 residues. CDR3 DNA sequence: TGTGCCAGCAGTTTCGCCCTAGCGGGGGGGCCATCCGAGCAGTACTTC. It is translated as CASSFALAGGPSEQYF.

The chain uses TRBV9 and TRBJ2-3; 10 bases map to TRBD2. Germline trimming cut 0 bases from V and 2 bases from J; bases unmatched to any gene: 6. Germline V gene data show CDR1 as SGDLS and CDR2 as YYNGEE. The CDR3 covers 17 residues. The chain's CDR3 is CASSVEPAGGYTDTQYF. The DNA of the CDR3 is TGTGCCAGCAGCGTAGAGCCAGCGGGGGGGTACACAGATACGCAGTATTTT.

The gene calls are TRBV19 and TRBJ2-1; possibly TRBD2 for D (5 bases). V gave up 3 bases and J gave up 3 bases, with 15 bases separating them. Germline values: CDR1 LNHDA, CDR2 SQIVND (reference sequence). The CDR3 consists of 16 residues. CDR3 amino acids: CASSMIELLDYNEQFF. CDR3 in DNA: TGTGCCAGTAGTATGATTGAACTACTAGACTACAATGAGCAGTTCTTC.

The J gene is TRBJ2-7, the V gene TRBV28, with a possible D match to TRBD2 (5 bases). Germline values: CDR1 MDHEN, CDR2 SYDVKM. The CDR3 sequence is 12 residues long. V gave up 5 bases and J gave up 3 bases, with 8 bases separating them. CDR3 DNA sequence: TGTGCCAGCAGTGCGGGCGGCTACGAGCAGTACTTC. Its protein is CASSAGGYEQYF.

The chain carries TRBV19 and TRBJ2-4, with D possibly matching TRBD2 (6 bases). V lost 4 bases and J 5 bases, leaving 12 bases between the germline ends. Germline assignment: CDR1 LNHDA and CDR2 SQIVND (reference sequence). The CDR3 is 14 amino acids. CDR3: CASSTDYLENIQYF. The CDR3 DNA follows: TGTGCCAGTAGTACGGACTATCTCGAAAACATTCAGTACTTC. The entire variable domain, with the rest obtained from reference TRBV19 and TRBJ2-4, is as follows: DGGITQSPKYLFRKEGQNVTLSCEQNLNHDAMYWYRQDPGQGLRLIYYSQIVNDFQKGDIAEGYSVSREKKESFPLTVTSAQKNPTAFYLCASSTDYLENIQYFGAGTRLSVL.

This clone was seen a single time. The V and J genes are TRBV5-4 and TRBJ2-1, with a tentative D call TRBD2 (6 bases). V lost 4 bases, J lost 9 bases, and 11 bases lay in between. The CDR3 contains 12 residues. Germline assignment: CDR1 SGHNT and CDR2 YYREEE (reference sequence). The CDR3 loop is CASSTTSGEQFF. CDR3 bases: TGTGCCAGCAGCACGACTAGTGGTGAGCAGTTCTTC.

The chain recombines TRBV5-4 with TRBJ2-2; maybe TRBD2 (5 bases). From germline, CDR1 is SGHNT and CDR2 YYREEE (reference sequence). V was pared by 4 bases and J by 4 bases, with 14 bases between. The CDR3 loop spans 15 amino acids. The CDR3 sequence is CASSRGEVGTGELFF. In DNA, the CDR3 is TGTGCCAGCAGCCGGGGTGAAGTTGGCACCGGGGAGCTGTTTTTT.

The chain's CDR3 is CASSVVESEKLFF. DNA of the CDR3: TGTGCCAGCAGCGTCGTAGAGAGTGAAAAACTGTTTTTT. The rearrangement uses TRBV11-2 and TRBJ1-4; D gene ambiguous. Trimming removed 5 bases from V and 7 bases from J, with 11 bases in between. This CDR3 has 13 residues. The V gene's germline CDR1 is SGHAT and CDR2 FQNNGV. The variable domain in full, completed from reference TRBV11-2 and TRBJ1-4, reads EAGVAQSPRYKIIEKRQSVAFWCNPISGHATLYWYQQILGQGPKLLIQFQNNGVVDDSQLPKDRFSAERLKGVDSTLKIQPAKLEDSAVYLCASSVVESEKLFFGSGTQLSVL.

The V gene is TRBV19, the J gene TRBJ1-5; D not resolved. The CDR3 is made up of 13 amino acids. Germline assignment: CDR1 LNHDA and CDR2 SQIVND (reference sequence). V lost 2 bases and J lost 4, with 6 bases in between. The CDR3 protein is CASSISWNQPQHF. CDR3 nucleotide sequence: TGTGCCAGTAGTATAAGCTGGAATCAGCCCCAGCATTTT.

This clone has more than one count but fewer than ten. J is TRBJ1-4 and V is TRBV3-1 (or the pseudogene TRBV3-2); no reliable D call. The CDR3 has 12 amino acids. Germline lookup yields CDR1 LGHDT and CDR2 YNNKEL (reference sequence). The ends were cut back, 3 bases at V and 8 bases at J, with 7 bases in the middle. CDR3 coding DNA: TGTGCCAGCAGCCACCTAGGCGAAAAACTGTTTTTT. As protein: CASSHLGEKLFF.